One and the same sample provided the 8 T cell receptor beta chains below, sequenced in a study of shared clonotypes between healthy human individuals (TCRdb year 2020). The protocol used for the library was the immunoSEQ multiplex PCR assay. TCRdb's version of the immuneACCESS table is confined to in-frame rearrangements and falls short of the full clone set. An unresolved V gene accounts for under half of the shortfall where checked; the remainder is of unknown origin. The sample table contains roughly 2 million clones; only one count was recorded for 85% to 95% of them. The ten largest account for 0.13% of the sample. Material: naive CD4+ T cells sorted from blood. Explained via the paper, the cell subset or site label denotes: CD45RA+ positively selected. Every receptor here comes from a man aged 18 to 30 in good health.

The chain joins TRBV29-1 to TRBJ2-7; D unclear. CDR1 and CDR2 (germline): SQVTM, ANQGSEA. The ends were cut back, 4 bases at V and 4 bases at J, with 11 bases in the middle. This CDR3 is 12 amino acids long. The CDR3 loop is CSVVSQLYEQYF. The CDR3 DNA reads TGCAGCGTTGTTTCTCAGCTATACGAGCAGTACTTC.

V is TRBV5-3 and J is TRBJ1-5, with D perhaps matching TRBD1 (6 bases). TRBV5-3 is filed as an ORF, its function uncertain. The CDR3 is 16 residues long. Trimming shortened V by 4 bases and J by 0 bases, and 14 bases separated the two germline ends. CDR3 protein: CARSQSMTGSNQPQHF. The CDR3 DNA follows: TGTGCCAGAAGCCAATCTATGACAGGTAGCAATCAGCCCCAGCATTTT.

This clone was detected only once. This sample also contains other DNA sequences that code for the same CDR3. The rearrangement joins TRBV7-2 to TRBJ1-5; D uncertain. Trimming pared 1 base from V and 7 bases from J, leaving 5 bases between. The CDR3 is 12 residues long. Germline V gives CDR1 SGHTA, CDR2 FQGNSA. In nucleotides, the CDR3 is TGTGCCAGCAGCTTAGTTGGACAGCCCCAGCATTTT. It yields the protein CASSLVGQPQHF.

The V and J genes are TRBV10-2 and TRBJ1-4; possibly TRBD1 for D (5 bases). V was clipped by 7 bases and J by 8 bases, with 14 bases between them. This CDR3 spans 13 amino acids. In germline, CDR1 is WSHSY, CDR2 SAAADI. This CDR3 is CASTPGRGEKLFF. Here the CDR3 DNA reads TGCGCCAGCACCCCCGGGAGGGGAGAAAAACTGTTTTTT.

The rearrangement uses TRBV7-3 and TRBJ2-1; a possible D gene is TRBD1 (5 bases). This CDR3 has 16 residues. Germline-derived CDR1 and CDR2 are SGHTA and FQGTGA. V was pared by 1 base and J by 0 bases, with 10 bases between. CDR3 amino acids: CASSLRSRDSYNEQFF. CDR3 DNA sequence: TGTGCCAGCAGCTTAAGGTCCAGGGACTCCTACAATGAGCAGTTCTTC. Using reference TRBV7-3 and TRBJ2-1 for the parts outside the CDR3, the full variable domain is GAGVSQTPSNKVTEKGKYVELRCDPISGHTALYWYRQSLGQGPEFLIYFQGTGAADDSGLPNDRFFAVRPEGSVSTLKIQRTERGDSAVYLCASSLRSRDSYNEQFFGPGTRLTVL.

With regard to this clone: The sample contains more than one DNA sequence encoding this CDR3. J is TRBJ1-2 and V is TRBV5-1, with TRBD1 matching over 8 bases. V trimming: 5 bases; J trimming: 5 bases; junction bases outside the gene matches: 5. Germline CDR1 is SGHRS and CDR2 is YFSETQ. The CDR3 runs to 13 residues. The CDR3 DNA follows: TGCGCCAGCAGTCCGACAGGGGAATATGGCTACACCTTC. Encoded protein: CASSPTGEYGYTF.

The chain carries TRBV6-5 and TRBJ1-6; 8 bases match TRBD1. This CDR3 comprises 15 residues. Germline CDR1 MNHEY, CDR2 SVGAGI. Germline trimming cut 2 bases from V and 9 bases from J; bases unmatched to any gene: 6. The CDR3 region is CASSYRTGLPSPLHF. The CDR3 bases are TGTGCCAGCAGTTACCGGACAGGGCTGCCTTCACCCCTCCACTTT.

V usage is TRBV30 and J usage is TRBJ2-7; TRBD1 might be the D (5 bases). The CDR3 is made up of 12 amino acids. Germline loops: CDR1 GTSNPN, CDR2 SVGIG (reference sequence). The V end was cut by 6 bases, the J end by 0 bases, with 9 bases between. The CDR3 nucleotides read TGTGCCTGCCCAGGGCCCTCCTACGAGCAGTACTTC. Amino acids: CACPGPSYEQYF.